Following are 32 T cell receptor beta chains from one sample sequenced in a study of identical twins. A single record per CDR3 protein comes from TCRdb applying MiXCR to the 5' RACE reads. The sample has some 190,000 distinct CDR3 sequences, about a sixth seen once. This same sample was also part of a study on T cells expressing NK-cell markers.

The specimen sequenced was CD8+ T cells sorted from blood. These receptor sequences come from a woman under 30 in good health.

A few counts support this clonotype. The gene calls are TRBV24-1 and TRBJ2-3; D is unclear. The length of the CDR3 is 12 residues. Germline values: CDR1 KGHDR, CDR2 SFDVKD. The V end was cut by 3 bases, the J end by 8 bases, with 8 bases between. CDR3 DNA: TGTGCCACCAGTGATGGTCCGGGTACGCAGTATTTT. Protein sequence: CATSDGPGTQYF.

This chain joins TRBV2 and TRBJ2-6, with no clear D. The CDR3 extends over 15 amino acids. V was clipped by 0 bases and J by 4 bases, with 7 bases between them. Germline V lookup: CDR1 SNHLY, CDR2 FYNNEI. The DNA for the CDR3 is TGTGCCAGCAGTGAAGCCCAAGTAGGGGCCAACGTCCTGACTTTC. It is translated as CASSEAQVGANVLTF. The full variable domain, rest sourced from reference TRBV2 and TRBJ2-6, is EPEVTQTPSHQVTQMGQEVILRCVPISNHLYFYWYRQILGQKVEFLVSFYNNEISEKSEIFDDQFSVERPDGSNFTLKIRSTKLEDSAMYFCASSEAQVGANVLTFGAGSRLTVL.

V is TRBV2 and J is TRBJ2-5; TRBD1 agrees at 8 bases. J gave up 2 bases and V 6 bases, and 2 bases lay outside the gene matches. This CDR3 is built from 13 residues. Per germline, CDR1 SNHLY and CDR2 FYNNEI. The CDR3 region has the DNA TGTGCCAGCAGGACAGGGGAACAAGAGACCCAGTACTTC. Amino acids: CASRTGEQETQYF.

The rearrangement uses TRBV11-2 and TRBJ2-6; 7 bases map to TRBD2. The V gene's germline CDR1 is SGHAT and CDR2 FQNNGV. Losses at the gene ends were 8 bases for V and 2 bases for J; bases not matched to a gene: 15. The CDR3 sequence is 18 residues long. CDR3: CASPTISGILPGANVLTF. The CDR3 DNA follows: TGTGCCAGCCCCACTATAAGCGGGATCCTCCCTGGGGCCAACGTCCTGACTTTC. Together with reference TRBV11-2 and TRBJ2-6, the CDR3 gives the full variable domain: EAGVAQSPRYKIIEKRQSVAFWCNPISGHATLYWYQQILGQGPKLLIQFQNNGVVDDSQLPKDRFSAERLKGVDSTLKIQPAKLEDSAVYLCASPTISGILPGANVLTFGAGSRLTVL.

The chain has TRBV20-1 and TRBJ2-4; D call uncertain. The CDR3 covers 16 residues. Between the trimmed V and J ends, which lost 0 bases and 1 base, there was a span of 13 bases. Germline V gives CDR1 DFQATT, CDR2 SNEGSKA (reference sequence). The CDR3 protein is CSARDLPPSAKNIQYF. The DNA for the CDR3 is TGCAGTGCTAGAGATCTGCCGCCCTCGGCCAAAAACATTCAGTACTTC.

Turning to this clonotype: A junction end diverges from the germline sequence, so it may reflect a read error. Here the CDR3 reads CASSVGGTPSHNEQFF. The CDR3 nucleotides are TGTGCCAGCAGCGTAGGGGGGACCCCCTCCCACAATGAGCAGTTCTTC. This chain links TRBV9 with TRBJ2-1; tentatively, D is TRBD1 or TRBD2 (5 bases each). This CDR3 region has 16 residues. The germline gives CDR1 SGDLS, CDR2 YYNGEE. The variable domain in full, completed from reference TRBV9 and TRBJ2-1, reads DSGVTQTPKHLITATGQRVTLRCSPRSGDLSVYWYQQSLDQGLQFLIQYYNGEERAKGNILERFSAQQFPDLHSELNLSSLELGDSALYFCASSVGGTPSHNEQFFGPGTRLTVL.

With respect to this clonotype: A junction boundary mismatches the germline segment, possibly from a read error. The CDR3, as DNA: TGTGCCAGCAGTCCGACCGGGGAGCAGTTTTTT. It translates to CASSPTGEQFF. The J gene is TRBJ2-2, the V gene TRBV12-3 or TRBV12-4; perhaps TRBD2 as D (5 bases). This CDR3 has 11 residues.

The chain employs TRBV11-2 and TRBJ2-1, with a possible D match to TRBD2 (6 bases). Germline V gene lookup returns CDR1 SGHAT and CDR2 FQNNGV. This CDR3 has 12 residues. The ends were cut back, 8 bases at V and 5 bases at J, with 10 bases in the middle. The DNA for the CDR3 is TGTGCCAGCCAGGGACTCAACAATGAGCAGTTCTTC. As protein: CASQGLNNEQFF.

The chain has TRBV7-2 and TRBJ2-6; D possibly matches TRBD1 or TRBD2 (5 bases each). V lost 5 bases and J 0 bases, leaving 8 bases between the germline ends. Germline V gene sequence: CDR1 SGHTA, CDR2 FQGNSA. This CDR3 comprises 15 residues. The CDR3 here is CASSGGLSGANVLTF. CDR3 DNA: TGTGCCAGCAGCGGGGGTCTCTCTGGGGCCAACGTCCTGACTTTC. Full variable domain (rest looked up from reference TRBV7-2 and TRBJ2-6): GAGVSQSPSNKVTEKGKDVELRCDPISGHTALYWYRQSLGQGLEFLIYFQGNSAPDKSGLPSDRFSAERTGGSVSTLTIQRTQQEDSAVYLCASSGGLSGANVLTFGAGSRLTVL.

This clonotype has just a few counts. The chain carries TRBV20-1 and TRBJ2-2, with a tentative D call TRBD1 (6 bases). CDR3 length equals 14 residues. The V gene lost 5 bases and the J gene lost 1 base, with 11 bases spanning the gap. Germline CDR1 and CDR2: DFQATT and SNEGSKA (reference sequence). CDR3: CSAWDTQNTGELFF. The CDR3, as DNA: TGCAGTGCTTGGGACACCCAGAACACCGGGGAGCTGTTTTTT.

This clonotype turned up a few times. The genes are TRBV15 and TRBJ2-5; D is uncertain. The CDR3 covers 16 residues. V dropped 3 bases and J dropped 0 bases, with 14 bases sitting between them. Germline values: CDR1 LNHNV, CDR2 YYDKDF (reference sequence). CDR3 sequence (DNA): TGTGCCACCAGCAGTGCCACCCGAGTGTACCAAGAGACCCAGTACTTC. Residues: CATSSATRVYQETQYF. The complete variable domain, with remaining parts taken from reference TRBV15 and TRBJ2-5, reads DAMVIQNPRYQVTQFGKPVTLSCSQTLNHNVMYWYQQKSSQAPKLLFHYYDKDFNNEADTPDNFQSRRPNTSFCFLDIRSPGLGDTAMYLCATSSATRVYQETQYFGPGTRLLVL.

The chain joins TRBV13 to TRBJ2-2, with unresolved D. Trimming cost V 0 bases and J 5 bases, with 10 bases left between them. The germline V gene has CDR1 PRHDT and CDR2 FYEKMQ (reference sequence). CDR3 length: 15 residues. CDR3 DNA sequence: TGTGCCAGCAGCTTAGGTTCAGGAGCTACCGGGGAGCTGTTTTTT. Translating it yields CASSLGSGATGELFF.

The chain combines TRBV11-3 with TRBJ2-2, with D possibly matching TRBD1 (5 bases). Trimming removed 8 bases at V and 3 bases at J, with 7 bases between. Germline V gene sequence: CDR1 SGHNT, CDR2 YENEEA. CDR3 size: 12 residues. The CDR3 is CASETDTGELFF. CDR3 bases: TGTGCCAGCGAGACAGACACCGGGGAGCTGTTTTTT.

The CDR3 here is CASRTSWDRANQPQHF. The CDR3 DNA reads TGTGCCAGCAGAACCTCCTGGGACAGGGCGAATCAGCCCCAGCATTTT. The chain recombines TRBV27 with TRBJ1-5; the match to TRBD1 covers 9 bases. Germline V gives CDR1 MNHEY, CDR2 SMNVEV (reference sequence). V dropped 6 bases and J dropped 4; count of bases not matched to a gene: 10. The CDR3 length is 16 residues.

This clonotype was picked up a small number of times. The chain uses TRBV7-9 and TRBJ1-1, with D perhaps TRBD1 (5 bases). The CDR3 covers 14 residues. Germline CDR1 and CDR2: SEHNR and FQNEAQ (reference sequence). V shed 5 bases and J shed 2 bases, with 12 bases lying between them. In DNA form, the CDR3 reads TGTGCCAGCAGCCCGGGACTCATAAACACTGAAGCTTTCTTT. It encodes CASSPGLINTEAFF.

This clonotype was detected only a few times. The chain is built from TRBV27 and TRBJ2-5, with 10 bases aligning to TRBD1. V lost 8 bases to trimming and J lost 6 bases; unmatched junction nucleotides: 15. The CDR3 is 16 amino acids. The V gene's germline CDR1 is MNHEY and CDR2 SMNVEV (reference sequence). DNA of the CDR3: TGTGCCAGCGGCGGCTTGGAGACAGGGGGCGCGAAGACCCAGTACTTC. Encoded protein: CASGGLETGGAKTQYF.

The chain couples TRBV27 to TRBJ2-7, with D unresolved. Germline values: CDR1 MNHEY, CDR2 SMNVEV (reference sequence). With 4 bases removed from V and 2 bases from J, the gap between germline ends came to 12 bases. The CDR3 has 14 amino acids. The CDR3 region has the DNA TGTGCCAGCAGTTACATCGGTAGAACCTACGAGCAGTACTTC. Translating gives CASSYIGRTYEQYF.

This clonotype has only a few counts. This rearrangement joins TRBV7-9 to TRBJ1-1; TRBD1 might be the D (5 bases). CDR3 size: 14 residues. V dropped 2 bases and J dropped 3 bases, with 10 bases sitting between them. Germline assignment: CDR1 SEHNR and CDR2 FQNEAQ (reference sequence). This chain's CDR3 is CASSLSREDTEAFF. As DNA, the CDR3 is TGTGCCAGCAGCTTAAGCAGGGAGGACACTGAAGCTTTCTTT.

The gene calls are TRBV15 and TRBJ2-7; 8 bases match TRBD1. The germline CDR1 and CDR2 sequences are LNHNV and YYDKDF (reference sequence). V lost 5 bases, J lost 4 bases, and 13 bases stayed unmatched. The CDR3 loop spans 16 amino acids. CDR3 nucleotides: TGTGCCACCAGCGCCTCCCCTCAGGGGGCGCCTTACGAGCAGTACTTC. As protein: CATSASPQGAPYEQYF.

The V gene is TRBV7-2, the J gene TRBJ2-5; D ambiguous. CDR1 SGHTA and CDR2 FQGNSA come from the germline V gene. V shed 1 base and J shed 1 base, with 7 bases lying between them. The CDR3 covers 14 residues. The DNA for the CDR3 is TGTGCCAGCAGCTTAGAGCAGTCCCAAGAGACCCAGTACTTC. This gives the protein CASSLEQSQETQYF.

The chain recombines TRBV12-3 or TRBV12-4 with TRBJ1-1, with unresolved D. The CDR3 covers 14 residues. V lost 4 bases to trimming and J lost 1 base, with 10 bases between them. CDR3 sequence reads: CASSSLGGNTEAFF. The CDR3 DNA reads TGTGCCAGCAGTTCCCTCGGCGGGAACACTGAAGCTTTCTTT.

This clonotype has a single count. The chain has TRBV2 and TRBJ2-1; no definite D call. V gave up 2 bases and J gave up 4 bases, with 12 bases separating them. Germline values: CDR1 SNHLY, CDR2 FYNNEI. The CDR3 is 15 amino acids. The CDR3, as DNA: TGTGCCAGCAGTGAACTGGCGATATCTTACAATGAGCAGTTCTTC. This codes for CASSELAISYNEQFF.

This clonotype has just a few counts. The chain recombines TRBV5-5 with TRBJ2-7; possibly TRBD1 for D (6 bases). CDR3 length: 13 amino acids. The germline V gene has CDR1 SGHKS and CDR2 YYEKEE (reference sequence). The V gene lost 0 bases and the J gene lost 3 bases, with 7 bases spanning the gap. The CDR3 nucleotides read TGTGCCAGCAGCTTGGGGACAGACTACGAGCAGTACTTC. It is translated as CASSLGTDYEQYF.

The chain employs TRBV5-6 and TRBJ2-7; 10 bases line up with TRBD1. Per germline, CDR1 SGHDT and CDR2 YYEEEE. Germline trimming cut 4 bases from V and 5 bases from J; bases unmatched to any gene: 9. The CDR3 extends over 15 amino acids. The CDR3 region has the DNA TGTGCCAGCAGCCACAGGGGACAGGGGTCCCACGAGCAGTACTTC. Its protein is CASSHRGQGSHEQYF.

This clonotype was detected a few times. The chain links TRBV5-1 to TRBJ2-7; 10 positions agree with TRBD1. Germline values: CDR1 SGHRS, CDR2 YFSETQ. With 4 bases clipped from V and 6 bases from J, the junction kept 7 bases outside the gene matches. The CDR3 covers 14 residues. As DNA, the CDR3 is TGCGCCAGCAGCCCTGACAGGGGGCACGGCGAGCAGTACTTC. It yields the protein CASSPDRGHGEQYF.

The V and J genes are TRBV9 and TRBJ2-7, with 9 bases lining up with TRBD1. CDR3 length: 15 residues. The junction had 6 bases not matched to a gene; V was cut back by 5 bases and J by 0 bases. Germline V gives CDR1 SGDLS, CDR2 YYNGEE. The CDR3 is CASSGDRDYSYEQYF. CDR3 sequence (DNA): TGTGCCAGCAGTGGGGACAGGGACTACTCCTACGAGCAGTACTTC. The full variable domain, in which reference TRBV9 and TRBJ2-7 provide the parts outside the CDR3, is DSGVTQTPKHLITATGQRVTLRCSPRSGDLSVYWYQQSLDQGLQFLIQYYNGEERAKGNILERFSAQQFPDLHSELNLSSLELGDSALYFCASSGDRDYSYEQYFGPGTRLTVT.

This clonotype has just a few counts. The V call is TRBV29-1, the J call TRBJ2-2, with D possibly called TRBD1 or TRBD2 (5 bases each). Per the germline V gene, CDR1 is SQVTM and CDR2 is ANQGSEA. Trimming left V 7 bases short and J 7 bases short, with 19 bases between. The CDR3 totals 14 residues. The CDR3 spells CSGWWGFERGELFF. The CDR3 DNA follows: TGCAGCGGGTGGTGGGGGTTCGAGCGCGGGGAGCTGTTTTTT.

This clonotype was observed a handful of times. J is TRBJ2-1 and V is TRBV27; maybe TRBD2 (6 bases). Trimming shortened V by 4 bases and J by 7 bases, and 11 bases separated the two germline ends. The CDR3 has 13 residues. The germline V gene encodes CDR1 MNHEY and CDR2 SMNVEV (reference sequence). The CDR3 loop reads CASSWGRGNEQFF. CDR3 DNA: TGTGCCAGCAGTTGGGGCCGGGGGAATGAGCAGTTCTTC.

This clonotype turned up a few times. V and J are TRBV29-1 and TRBJ2-7; D is ambiguous. Germline CDR1 is SQVTM and CDR2 is ANQGSEA. The CDR3 length is 11 residues. The V and J ends lost 1 base and 5 bases respectively, with 6 bases between them. CDR3 sequence reads: CSVEVQHEQYF. DNA of the CDR3: TGCAGCGTTGAAGTCCAACACGAGCAGTACTTC.

This clonotype was detected only a few times. The chain combines TRBV15 with TRBJ1-3; the match to TRBD1 covers 9 bases. The length of the CDR3 is 14 residues. Looked up from germline, CDR1 is LNHNV and CDR2 is YYDKDF (reference sequence). V lost 2 bases, J lost 8 bases, and 4 bases stayed unmatched. As DNA, the CDR3 is TGTGCCACCAGCAGACCGTGGACAGGGGACACCATATATTTT. Residues: CATSRPWTGDTIYF.

This clonotype occurred a few times. The chain links TRBV7-8 to TRBJ2-3, with TRBD2 matching 9 bases. This CDR3 is built from 12 residues. Germline V lookup: CDR1 SGHVS, CDR2 FQNEAQ. The CDR3 nucleotides read TGTGCTAGCGGGAGTCGCACAGATACGCAGTATTTT. Its protein product is CASGSRTDTQYF.

The chain combines TRBV9 with TRBJ1-1; unclear D gene. From germline, CDR1 is SGDLS and CDR2 YYNGEE. Trimming removed 2 bases from V and 6 bases from J, with 5 bases in between. The CDR3 contains 11 residues. The CDR3 region has the DNA TGTGCCAGCAGCGTTTCGGCTGAAGCTTTCTTT. Protein sequence: CASSVSAEAFF.